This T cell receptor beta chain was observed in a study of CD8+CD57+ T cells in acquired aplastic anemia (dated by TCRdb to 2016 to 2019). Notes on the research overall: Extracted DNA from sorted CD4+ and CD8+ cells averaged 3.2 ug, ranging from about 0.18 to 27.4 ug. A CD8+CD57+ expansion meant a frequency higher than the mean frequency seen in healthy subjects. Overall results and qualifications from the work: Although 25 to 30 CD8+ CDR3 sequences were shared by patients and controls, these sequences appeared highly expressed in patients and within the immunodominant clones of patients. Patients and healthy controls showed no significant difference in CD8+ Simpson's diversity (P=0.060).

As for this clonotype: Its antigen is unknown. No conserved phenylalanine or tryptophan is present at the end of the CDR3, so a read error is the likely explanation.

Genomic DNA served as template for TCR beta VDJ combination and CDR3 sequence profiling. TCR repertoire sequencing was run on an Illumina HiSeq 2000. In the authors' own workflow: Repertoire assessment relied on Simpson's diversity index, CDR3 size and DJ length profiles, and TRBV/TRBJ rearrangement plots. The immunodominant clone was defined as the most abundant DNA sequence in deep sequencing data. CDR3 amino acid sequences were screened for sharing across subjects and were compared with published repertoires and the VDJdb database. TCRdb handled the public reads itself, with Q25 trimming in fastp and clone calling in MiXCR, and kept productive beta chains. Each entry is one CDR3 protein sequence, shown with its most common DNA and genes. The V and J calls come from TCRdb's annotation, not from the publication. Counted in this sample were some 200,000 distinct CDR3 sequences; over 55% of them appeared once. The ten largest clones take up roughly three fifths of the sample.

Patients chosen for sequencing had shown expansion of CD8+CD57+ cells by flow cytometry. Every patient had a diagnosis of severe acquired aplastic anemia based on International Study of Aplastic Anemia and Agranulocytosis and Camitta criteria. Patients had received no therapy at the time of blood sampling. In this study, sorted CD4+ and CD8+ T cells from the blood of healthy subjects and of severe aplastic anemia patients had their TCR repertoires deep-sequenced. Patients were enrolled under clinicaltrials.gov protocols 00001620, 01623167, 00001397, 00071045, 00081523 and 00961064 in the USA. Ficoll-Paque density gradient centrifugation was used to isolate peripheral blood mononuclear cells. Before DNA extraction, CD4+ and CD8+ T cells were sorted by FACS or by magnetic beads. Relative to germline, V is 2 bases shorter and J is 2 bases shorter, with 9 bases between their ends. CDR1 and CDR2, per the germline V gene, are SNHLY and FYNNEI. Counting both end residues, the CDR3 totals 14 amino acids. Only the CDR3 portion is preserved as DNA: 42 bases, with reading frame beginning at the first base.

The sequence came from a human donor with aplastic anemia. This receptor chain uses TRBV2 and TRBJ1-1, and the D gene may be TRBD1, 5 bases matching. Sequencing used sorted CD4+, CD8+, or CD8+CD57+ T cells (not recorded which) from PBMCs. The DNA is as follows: TGTGCCAGCAGTGAACAGGGATTAAACACTGAAGCTTTCTTA. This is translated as CASSEQGLNTEAFL.